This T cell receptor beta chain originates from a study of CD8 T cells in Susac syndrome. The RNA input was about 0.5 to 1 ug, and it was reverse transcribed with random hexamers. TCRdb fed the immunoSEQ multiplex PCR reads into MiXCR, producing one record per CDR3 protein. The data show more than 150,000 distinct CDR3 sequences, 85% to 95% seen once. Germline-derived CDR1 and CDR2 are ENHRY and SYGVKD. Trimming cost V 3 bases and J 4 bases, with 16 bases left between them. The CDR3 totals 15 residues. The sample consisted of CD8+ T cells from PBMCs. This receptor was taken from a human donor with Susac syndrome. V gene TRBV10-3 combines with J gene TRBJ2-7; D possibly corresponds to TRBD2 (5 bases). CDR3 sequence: CAISDQTKESYEQYF. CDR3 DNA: TGTGCCATCAGTGACCAGACTAAGGAGAGTTACGAGCAGTACTTC.